The 26 T cell receptor beta chains listed next were all sequenced from one sample in a study of T cells in Graves' hyperthyroidism and ophthalmopathy. TCR beta CDR3 region amplification was performed from RNA transcripts. A set of HTBI primers served as the primers for a first-round RT-PCR of the TCR CDR3. TCRdb ran MiXCR on the multiplex PCR reads and lists one entry per CDR3 protein. Here the sample spans 650,000 to 800,000 distinct CDR3 sequences, approximately 42% being singletons. Sequencing input: peripheral blood or thyroid tissue (not recorded which). All receptors come from an adult man with Graves' disease, either hyperthyroidism or ophthalmopathy (not recorded which).

This clonotype was found a few times. V usage is TRBV12-3 or TRBV12-4 and J usage is TRBJ1-4; D ambiguous. V lost 5 bases and J 7 bases, leaving 14 bases between the germline ends. The CDR3 loop spans 14 amino acids. CDR3 region: CASSEWAESEKLFF. CDR3 sequence (DNA): TGTGCCAGCAGTGAATGGGCAGAGTCTGAAAAACTGTTTTTT.

In this sample, this clonotype turned up a few times. Germline and junction disagree at one end, which may indicate a read error. The chain links TRBV10-1 to TRBJ1-6; 10 nucleotides match TRBD1. Germline V gene sequence: CDR1 WNHNN, CDR2 SYGVQD (reference sequence). The CDR3 spans 15 residues. This CDR3 is CASTDTGTGVSPLHF. CDR3 sequence (DNA): TGTGCCAGCACTGACACCGGGACAGGGGTTTCACCCCTCCACTTT.

The V and J genes are TRBV6-1 and TRBJ1-5; weak D call: TRBD1 (5 bases). Per germline, CDR1 MNHNS and CDR2 SASEGT. The CDR3 totals 14 residues. Trimming took off 8 bases at V and 4 bases at J, with 15 bases between the two ends. CDR3 in amino acids: CASSRGQTNQPQHF. CDR3 sequence (DNA): TGTGCCAGCTCACGCGGACAAACTAATCAGCCCCAGCATTTT.

V gene TRBV7-8 combines with J gene TRBJ2-5; 8 positions match TRBD2. The CDR3 length is 14 residues. V dropped 3 bases and J dropped 9; count of bases not matched to a gene: 9. Germline V gene lookup returns CDR1 SGHVS and CDR2 FQNEAQ. CDR3 sequence reads: CASSLGGGTQPQYF. The CDR3 nucleotides read TGTGCCAGCAGCTTGGGCGGGGGGACGCAGCCCCAGTACTTC.

The chain uses TRBV7-9 and TRBJ1-5, with D possibly being TRBD1 (5 bases). V gave up 2 bases and J gave up 3 bases, with 11 bases separating them. The germline V gene encodes CDR1 SEHNR and CDR2 FQNEAQ (reference sequence). The CDR3 totals 15 residues. The CDR3 reads CASSLSGLFNQPQHF. DNA for the CDR3: TGTGCCAGCAGCTTATCAGGGTTGTTCAATCAGCCCCAGCATTTT.

There are many counts of this clonotype. This rearrangement joins TRBV9 to TRBJ1-1; D is possibly TRBD1 (5 bases). The CDR3 is made up of 17 amino acids. Trimming took 0 bases from V and 0 from J, leaving 15 bases between them. Germline V gene sequence: CDR1 SGDLS, CDR2 YYNGEE. Here the CDR3 reads CASSVDRDRPLNTEAFF. Here the CDR3 DNA reads TGTGCCAGCAGCGTAGACAGAGACAGACCATTGAACACTGAAGCTTTCTTT.

The sample holds a few counts of this clonotype. The rearrangement uses TRBV20-1 and TRBJ1-4; D not resolved. The ends were cut back, 1 base at V and 8 bases at J, with 14 bases in the middle. There are 14 residues in the CDR3. Germline V lookup: CDR1 DFQATT, CDR2 SNEGSKA (reference sequence). The CDR3 DNA reads as TGCAGTGCTAGAGTGCGGGAAATAGGCGAAAAACTGTTTTTT. Translated, it gives CSARVREIGEKLFF.

This sequence joins TRBV7-9 and TRBJ2-7, with a tentative D call TRBD1 (6 bases). The CDR3 contains 15 residues. The germline V and J ends were trimmed by 1 base and 2 bases, with 12 bases remaining between them. CDR1 SEHNR and CDR2 FQNEAQ come from the germline V gene (reference sequence). CDR3 amino acids: CASSLGWTAPYEQYF. DNA for the CDR3: TGTGCCAGCAGCTTAGGGTGGACAGCTCCCTACGAGCAGTACTTC.

This clonotype was observed at least ten times. The gene calls are TRBV12-3 or TRBV12-4 and TRBJ1-1; 8 nucleotides line up with TRBD1. The CDR3 has 12 residues. After removal of 7 bases from V and 5 bases from J, the junction contained 3 bases not matched to a gene. CDR3 nucleotide sequence: TGTGCCAGCAACAGGGGGGGGACTGAAGCTTTCTTT. This codes for CASNRGGTEAFF.

There are many counts of this clonotype. The chain links TRBV2 to TRBJ1-2, with a tentative D call TRBD1 (5 bases). This CDR3 has 12 amino acids. Per the germline V gene, CDR1 is SNHLY and CDR2 is FYNNEI. Trimming removed 9 bases at V and 1 base at J, with 9 bases between. CDR3 nucleotide sequence: TGTGCCAGTAGGGGAGATAACTATGGCTACACCTTC. Its protein product is CASRGDNYGYTF.

The V and J genes are TRBV11-2 and TRBJ1-2; a weak D match, TRBD1 (5 bases). Germline V gene sequence: CDR1 SGHAT, CDR2 FQNNGV. Trimming took off 5 bases at V and 0 bases at J, with 16 bases between the two ends. The CDR3 runs to 16 residues. CDR3 residues: CASSPTGHSSNYGYTF. The CDR3 DNA reads TGTGCCAGCAGCCCAACCGGACACTCATCTAACTATGGCTACACCTTC. Together with reference TRBV11-2 and TRBJ1-2, the CDR3 gives the full variable domain: EAGVAQSPRYKIIEKRQSVAFWCNPISGHATLYWYQQILGQGPKLLIQFQNNGVVDDSQLPKDRFSAERLKGVDSTLKIQPAKLEDSAVYLCASSPTGHSSNYGYTFGSGTRLTVV.

This clonotype appeared many times. The chain links TRBV9 to TRBJ1-1, with D possibly being TRBD1 (6 bases). The length of the CDR3 is 13 residues. Trimming took 5 bases from V and 0 from J, leaving 8 bases between them. From germline, CDR1 is SGDLS and CDR2 YYNGEE. This CDR3 reads CASRSGVNTEAFF. In DNA, the CDR3 is TGTGCCAGCAGGTCAGGGGTGAACACTGAAGCTTTCTTT.

The table lists this clonotype with many counts. The CDR3 is CASSLRQTNEKLFF. The CDR3 DNA follows: TGTGCCAGCAGCTTGCGACAGACTAATGAAAAACTGTTTTTT. This chain joins TRBV7-9 and TRBJ1-4, with a tentative D call TRBD1 (5 bases). Trimming removed 3 bases at V and 2 bases at J, with 7 bases between. Germline V CDR1 and CDR2: SEHNR, FQNEAQ (reference sequence). CDR3 length: 14 residues. Together with reference TRBV7-9 and TRBJ1-4, the CDR3 gives the full variable domain: DTGVSQNPRHKITKRGQNVTFRCDPISEHNRLYWYRQTLGQGPEFLTYFQNEAQLEKSRLLSDRFSAERPKGSFSTLEIQRTEQGDSAMYLCASSLRQTNEKLFFGSGTQLSVL.

Here the CDR3 reads CSARGGTSVHEQYF. CDR3 bases: TGCAGTGCTAGAGGGGGGACTAGCGTCCACGAGCAGTACTTC. V is TRBV20-1 and J is TRBJ2-7, with 10 bases lining up with TRBD2. V shed 1 base, J shed 5 bases, and the junction held 5 bases outside the gene matches. The CDR3 is made up of 14 amino acids. In germline, CDR1 is DFQATT, CDR2 SNEGSKA (reference sequence).

The chain couples TRBV5-1 to TRBJ1-1; no reliable D call. The CDR3 spans 10 residues. Trimming cost V 4 bases and J 11 bases, with 9 bases left between them. CDR1 is SGHRS and CDR2 is YFSETQ in the germline V gene. The CDR3 region has the DNA TGCGCCAGCAGCCCCGGCAGGGCTTTCTTT. This translates into CASSPGRAFF.

This clonotype was observed many times. J is TRBJ2-7 and V is TRBV7-8; D unclear. The CDR3 contains 14 residues. Germline V gene sequence: CDR1 SGHVS, CDR2 FQNEAQ. Trimming took off 4 bases at V and 3 bases at J, with 13 bases between the two ends. This CDR3 is CASSWGLPDYEQYF. CDR3 DNA: TGTGCCAGCAGCTGGGGTTTGCCGGACTACGAGCAGTACTTC.

This clonotype was seen at least ten times. V usage is TRBV7-6 and J usage is TRBJ1-4, with no clear D. This CDR3 spans 12 amino acids. CDR1 and CDR2 from the germline V gene are SGHVS and FNYEAQ. The V end lost 4 bases, the J end lost 5 bases, and 5 bases lay between the germline ends. CDR3 protein: CASSSRNEKLFF. The CDR3 DNA follows: TGTGCCAGCAGCTCGCGAAATGAAAAACTGTTTTTT.

The chain recombines TRBV7-8 with TRBJ2-7, with 8 bases aligning to TRBD1. V dropped 6 bases and J dropped 2; count of bases not matched to a gene: 3. The CDR3 has 13 residues. Germline V gives CDR1 SGHVS, CDR2 FQNEAQ. This CDR3 is CASRDRETYEQYF. The CDR3 DNA reads TGTGCCAGCAGGGACAGGGAGACCTACGAGCAGTACTTC.

V gene TRBV25-1 combines with J gene TRBJ1-1; no reliable D call. The V gene lost 8 bases and the J gene lost 1 base, with 14 bases spanning the gap. The germline gives CDR1 MGHDK, CDR2 SYGVNS. The CDR3 is 14 residues long. CDR3 coding DNA: TGTGCCAGCTTGGAGGCAGTAAAGAACACTGAAGCTTTCTTT. Translating gives CASLEAVKNTEAFF.

There are a few counts of this clonotype. This sequence joins TRBV13 and TRBJ2-7; D is perhaps TRBD2 (6 bases). The V gene lost 5 bases and the J gene lost 4 bases, with 21 bases spanning the gap. CDR1 PRHDT and CDR2 FYEKMQ come from the germline V gene (reference sequence). The CDR3 is 16 amino acids. CDR3 residues: CASSGPAVVADYEQYF. The CDR3 DNA follows: TGTGCCAGCAGCGGGCCCGCGGTAGTAGCGGATTACGAGCAGTACTTC.

This rearrangement joins TRBV7-2 to TRBJ1-2; tentatively, D is TRBD1 (6 bases). This CDR3 spans 13 amino acids. CDR1 and CDR2 (germline): SGHTA, FQGNSA. With 5 bases removed from V and 8 bases from J, the gap between germline ends came to 15 bases. CDR3 loop: CASSPTGPGGYTF. The CDR3 nucleotides read TGTGCCAGCAGCCCTACAGGGCCGGGGGGCTACACCTTC.

Only a few counts were recorded for this clonotype. The chain combines TRBV7-9 with TRBJ1-1; no reliable D call. Trimming left V 5 bases short and J 7 bases short, with 14 bases between. CDR1 is SEHNR, CDR2 FQNEAQ, per germline (reference sequence). The CDR3 has 13 amino acids. This CDR3 is CASSPGVSSEAFF. DNA of the CDR3: TGTGCCAGCAGCCCAGGTGTCAGCAGTGAAGCTTTCTTT.

The chain combines TRBV12-3 or TRBV12-4 with TRBJ1-3; a possible D gene is TRBD1 (5 bases). The CDR3 totals 16 residues. The ends were cut back, 5 bases at V and 0 bases at J, with 14 bases in the middle. The CDR3 region is CASSIIGHFSGNTIYF. In DNA, the CDR3 is TGTGCCAGCAGTATCATAGGACACTTCTCTGGAAACACCATATATTTT.

This clonotype was detected a few times. The chain links TRBV2 to TRBJ1-4, with D uncertain. This CDR3 is 13 amino acids long. Trimming stripped 7 bases from V and 4 bases from J, with 10 bases between. Germline CDR1 and CDR2: SNHLY and FYNNEI. The DNA for the CDR3 is TGTGCCAGCATACCAGGCTTTAATGAAAAACTGTTTTTT. Translated: CASIPGFNEKLFF. The entire variable domain, with the rest obtained from reference TRBV2 and TRBJ1-4, is as follows: EPEVTQTPSHQVTQMGQEVILRCVPISNHLYFYWYRQILGQKVEFLVSFYNNEISEKSEIFDDQFSVERPDGSNFTLKIRSTKLEDSAMYFCASIPGFNEKLFFGSGTQLSVL.

The chain uses TRBV29-1 and TRBJ1-2; TRBD1 matches 9 bases. Germline loops: CDR1 SQVTM, CDR2 ANQGSEA. V trimming: 8 bases; J trimming: 7 bases; junction bases outside the gene matches: 5. The CDR3 spans 11 residues. Here the CDR3 DNA reads TGCAGCTCAGGGACAGGGTCTGGCTACACCTTC. This gives the protein CSSGTGSGYTF.

The V call is TRBV7-9, the J call TRBJ2-2; no definite D call. V lost 2 bases, J lost 10 bases, and 2 bases lay in between. Germline values: CDR1 SEHNR, CDR2 FQNEAQ (reference sequence). The CDR3 extends over 10 amino acids. CDR3 nucleotide sequence: TGTGCCAGCAGCTTATTGGAGCTGTTTTTT. It is translated as CASSLLELFF.